Below are 6 T cell receptor beta chains sequenced from a single sample in a study of blood T cell repertoires in COVID-19. TCRdb's table, derived via immunoSEQ multiplex PCR, lists solely in-frame clones and lacks some. The sample lists around 170,000 clones, around four fifths occurring once. Sequenced: peripheral blood. The receptors shown here come from a woman in her thirties or forties with acute or convalescent COVID-19.

For this clone: Other nucleotide sequences from this sample produce the same CDR3. The gene calls are TRBV2 and TRBJ2-7; TRBD1 matches 9 bases. This CDR3 is built from 12 residues. V gave up 6 bases and J gave up 3 bases; unmatched junction bases: 0. CDR1 and CDR2 (germline): SNHLY, FYNNEI. CDR3 sequence: CASRDRGYEQYF. The CDR3 region has the DNA TGTGCCAGCAGGGACAGGGGCTACGAGCAGTACTTC.

This chain connects TRBV7-2 to TRBJ2-5; 8 bases line up with TRBD2. The CDR3 has 14 residues. Losses at the gene ends were 2 bases for V and 3 bases for J; bases not matched to a gene: 2. Looked up from germline, CDR1 is SGHTA and CDR2 is FQGNSA. CDR3 in amino acids: CASSLRGGKETQYF. In DNA form, the CDR3 reads TGTGCCAGCAGCTTACGGGGGGGAAAAGAGACCCAGTACTTC.

The V and J genes are TRBV7-6 and TRBJ1-1; 7 nucleotides match TRBD1. The V and J ends lost 0 bases and 4 bases, in that order; junction bases with no gene match: 5. The CDR3 is 15 residues long. From germline, CDR1 is SGHVS and CDR2 FNYEAQ. The CDR3 nucleotides are TGTGCCAGCAGCTTAGCAGGGGGCGCTGGCACTGAAGCTTTCTTT. Its translation is CASSLAGGAGTEAFF.

The chain joins TRBV14 to TRBJ1-1, with D possibly being TRBD1 (5 bases). Per germline, CDR1 SGHDN and CDR2 FVKESK. The CDR3 spans 12 residues. Trimming removed 1 base from V and 10 bases from J, with 10 bases in between. The CDR3 coding sequence is TGTGCCAGCAGCCAAGTCAGGGTTCGAGCTTTCTTT. Translating it yields CASSQVRVRAFF.

The V gene is TRBV28, the J gene TRBJ2-3, with TRBD2 matching 9 bases. Unmatched junction bases numbered 11, after V lost 8 bases and J lost 2 bases. Germline V gene sequence: CDR1 MDHEN, CDR2 SYDVKM. The CDR3 covers 16 residues. DNA for the CDR3: TGTGCCAGCGGGCGGGGGGGCCGCGTCCCCACAGATACGCAGTATTTT. Encoded protein: CASGRGGRVPTDTQYF.

The V call is TRBV5-6, the J call TRBJ2-3, with a possible D match to TRBD1 (6 bases). V lost 6 bases and J lost 2, with 10 bases in between. The CDR3 consists of 13 residues. Germline values: CDR1 SGHDT, CDR2 YYEEEE. The CDR3 region is CASTGQPTDTQYF. The DNA of the CDR3 is TGTGCCAGCACAGGACAGCCCACAGATACGCAGTATTTT.